The 23 T cell receptor beta chains presented below share a single source sample, sequenced in a study of chronic HIV infection and antiretroviral therapy (dated by TCRdb to 2013 to 2016). The receptor library was made with 5' RACE. Sequencing took place on an Illumina MiSeq. TCRdb trimmed public reads at Q25 via fastp, called clones via MiXCR and kept in-frame beta chains. Entries are consolidated by CDR3 protein sequence, retaining the most common genes and DNA. The sample contains more than 40,000 distinct CDR3 sequences, approximately 19% of them found a single time. 2.8% of the sample lies in the top ten. The sequenced material came from peripheral blood. The origin of the receptors is an adult who had HIV and had not received antiretroviral therapy, or was an uninfected healthy control (not recorded which).

This clonotype appeared a few times. The V call is TRBV4-2, the J call TRBJ2-7; 10 bases align to TRBD1. CDR3 length equals 15 residues. J was trimmed by 4 bases and V by 0 bases; bases with no gene match: 3. CDR1 is LGHNA, CDR2 YNFKEQ, per germline. CDR3 DNA sequence: TGTGCCAGCAGCCAAGAGGGACAGGGGATATACGAGCAGTACTTC. Amino acids: CASSQEGQGIYEQYF.

This clonotype occurred a few times. V gene TRBV30 combines with J gene TRBJ1-4; D perhaps matches TRBD1 (6 bases). The CDR3 has 15 residues. Germline lookup yields CDR1 GTSNPN and CDR2 SVGIG (reference sequence). The V and J ends lost 4 bases and 5 bases respectively, with 17 bases between them. Here the CDR3 DNA reads TGTGCCTGGACCTTCCCGCGCCAGGGGAATGAAAAACTGTTTTTT. Translated, it gives CAWTFPRQGNEKLFF.

This clonotype has at least ten counts. The genes are TRBV3-1 and TRBJ2-7; TRBD2 aligns across 13 bases. The CDR3 consists of 16 residues. J gave up 5 bases and V 4 bases, and 8 bases lay outside the gene matches. In germline, CDR1 is LGHDT, CDR2 YNNKEL (reference sequence). CDR3 amino acids: CASSPRTSGRPHEQYF. CDR3 sequence (DNA): TGTGCCAGCAGCCCTCGGACTAGCGGGAGACCCCACGAGCAGTACTTC.

There are many counts of this clonotype. The junction shows a germline mismatch at one end, possibly a read error. The chain uses TRBV12-3 or TRBV12-4 and TRBJ2-7; 7 bases map to TRBD1. CDR3 length equals 12 residues. DNA for the CDR3: TGTGCCAGCAGTGCCGATTGGGACAGACCACACTTC. This translates into CASSADWDRPHF.

V and J are TRBV19 and TRBJ2-1; 7 nucleotides align to TRBD2. Trimming at V came to 7 bases and at J to 6 bases, leaving 12 bases not matched to a gene. In germline, CDR1 is LNHDA, CDR2 SQIVND (reference sequence). The CDR3 is 15 residues long. The CDR3 sequence: CASTTSGGGGNEQFF. As DNA, the CDR3 is TGTGCCAGTACCACCTCGGGGGGAGGAGGCAATGAGCAGTTCTTC.

In this sample, this clonotype turned up a few times. The chain uses TRBV5-1 and TRBJ1-2; no firm D call. This CDR3 is built from 14 residues. In germline, CDR1 is SGHRS, CDR2 YFSETQ. The V gene lost 0 bases and the J gene lost 6 bases, with 12 bases spanning the gap. In nucleotides, the CDR3 is TGCGCCAGCAGCTTGGGCGACGGCTATGATGGCTACACCTTC. Amino acid sequence: CASSLGDGYDGYTF.

This clonotype was seen only a few times. J is TRBJ2-7 and V is TRBV20-1; D is uncertain. Germline V gene sequence: CDR1 DFQATT, CDR2 SNEGSKA (reference sequence). There are 15 residues in the CDR3. Trimming stripped 4 bases from V and 0 bases from J, with 16 bases between. In DNA, the CDR3 is TGCAGTGCTAAGGAGACGGCTGTCAGCTCCTACGAGCAGTACTTC. Translating it yields CSAKETAVSSYEQYF.

This clonotype was counted between two and nine times. The V and J genes are TRBV5-1 and TRBJ2-2; D is perhaps TRBD1 (6 bases). Germline V CDR1 and CDR2: SGHRS, YFSETQ. CDR3 length: 14 amino acids. The ends were cut back, 3 bases at V and 8 bases at J, with 14 bases in the middle. The CDR3 DNA is TGCGCCAGCAGCTCGGACGGTGGACAGGGGGAGCTGTTTTTT. Residues: CASSSDGGQGELFF. The variable domain in full, completed from reference TRBV5-1 and TRBJ2-2, reads KAGVTQTPRYLIKTRGQQVTLSCSPISGHRSVSWYQQTPGQGLQFLFEYFSETQRNKGNFPGRFSGRQFSNSRSEMNVSTLELGDSALYLCASSSDGGQGELFFGEGSRLTVL.

J is TRBJ2-1 and V is TRBV28; no definite D call. The germline CDR1 and CDR2 sequences are MDHEN and SYDVKM. V lost 5 bases and J lost 0, with 11 bases in between. The CDR3 is made up of 15 amino acids. As DNA, the CDR3 is TGTGCCAGCAGTAACTTGGAGAGCTCCTACAATGAGCAGTTCTTC. Amino acid sequence: CASSNLESSYNEQFF. The entire variable domain, with the rest obtained from reference TRBV28 and TRBJ2-1, is as follows: DVKVTQSSRYLVKRTGEKVFLECVQDMDHENMFWYRQDPGLGLRLIYFSYDVKMKEKGDIPEGYSVSREKKERFSLILESASTNQTSMYLCASSNLESSYNEQFFGPGTRLTVL.

The chain recombines TRBV15 with TRBJ2-3; 9 bases are shared with TRBD2. The CDR3 is made up of 16 amino acids. The V gene end was trimmed by 0 bases and the J gene end by 7 bases; junction bases not matched to a gene: 8. CDR1 is LNHNV and CDR2 is YYDKDF in the germline V gene (reference sequence). The CDR3 protein is CATSRENSGSWNTQYF. The DNA of the CDR3 is TGTGCCACCAGCAGAGAAAATAGCGGGAGTTGGAATACGCAGTATTTT.

This clonotype was counted between two and nine times. This chain joins TRBV28 and TRBJ2-7; D call uncertain. Trimming stripped 4 bases from V and 0 bases from J, with 4 bases between. CDR3 length: 12 amino acids. Germline CDR1 and CDR2: MDHEN and SYDVKM. The DNA for the CDR3 is TGTGCCAGCAGTTACCCCTCCTACGAGCAGTACTTC. Amino acid sequence: CASSYPSYEQYF.

This clonotype showed up just a few times. The gene calls are TRBV28 and TRBJ2-7, with D uncertain. With 8 bases removed from V and 7 bases from J, the gap between germline ends came to 15 bases. This CDR3 comprises 12 residues. Per germline, CDR1 MDHEN and CDR2 SYDVKM. The CDR3 sequence: CASLMLPGEQYF. The DNA of the CDR3 is TGTGCCAGCCTGATGCTCCCCGGGGAGCAGTACTTC.

This clonotype was counted between two and nine times. V and J are TRBV11-3 and TRBJ1-2, with 7 bases fitting TRBD1. The CDR3 has 12 residues. Per germline, CDR1 SGHNT and CDR2 YENEEA. The ends lost 10 bases at V and 4 bases at J; junction bases unmatched: 6. The CDR3 loop reads CAISRTGYGYTF. The DNA for the CDR3 is TGTGCCATATCCCGGACAGGCTATGGCTACACCTTC.

The rearrangement links TRBV20-1 to TRBJ2-7; TRBD2 matches at 16 bases. Trimming took 5 bases from V and 1 from J; bases not matched to a gene: 8. The CDR3 consists of 17 residues. Germline-derived CDR1 and CDR2 are DFQATT and SNEGSKA (reference sequence). CDR3 DNA sequence: TGCAGTGCTCCCGGGACTAGCGGGAGGGCCGTATCCTACGAGCAGTACTTC. Translating it yields CSAPGTSGRAVSYEQYF.

This chain uses TRBV2 with TRBJ2-4; D might be TRBD1 (5 bases). The CDR3 has 13 residues. The ends were cut back, 4 bases at V and 9 bases at J, with 13 bases in the middle. Per germline, CDR1 SNHLY and CDR2 FYNNEI. The CDR3 loop reads CASSGGPQGIQYF. CDR3 bases: TGTGCCAGCAGTGGGGGCCCCCAGGGCATTCAGTACTTC.

This chain links TRBV4-1 with TRBJ1-4, with D hard to call. Germline-derived CDR1 and CDR2 are MGHRA and YSYEKL. V gave up 0 bases and J gave up 0 bases, with 8 bases separating them. The CDR3 length is 16 residues. CDR3 DNA sequence: TGCGCCAGCAGCCAAGATGGGTCTGCAACTAATGAAAAACTGTTTTTT. It is translated as CASSQDGSATNEKLFF.

The V and J genes are TRBV20-1 and TRBJ1-1; tentative D call: TRBD1 (5 bases). V dropped 7 bases and J dropped 0 bases, with 18 bases sitting between them. The CDR3 has 15 residues. Per germline, CDR1 DFQATT and CDR2 SNEGSKA (reference sequence). The chain's CDR3 is CSVAQMGGLNTEAFF. The DNA for the CDR3 is TGCAGTGTTGCGCAGATGGGGGGACTGAACACTGAAGCTTTCTTT.

This clonotype was seen a few times. The V and J genes are TRBV7-6 and TRBJ2-3; either TRBD1 or TRBD2 may fit D (5 bases each). V lost 4 bases and J lost 8, with 22 bases in between. CDR1 and CDR2 (germline): SGHVS, FNYEAQ. CDR3 length: 16 residues. The CDR3 bases are TGTGCCAGCAGCTCCGCCCGTGGGACGATTTTGGTTACGCAGTATTTT. Translating gives CASSSARGTILVTQYF.

This clonotype was seen only once. This chain connects TRBV29-1 to TRBJ1-1, with no clear D. CDR1 SQVTM and CDR2 ANQGSEA come from the germline V gene. The ends were cut back, 8 bases at V and 3 bases at J, with 22 bases in the middle. The CDR3 spans 15 residues. The CDR3 DNA sequence: TGCAGCACTTTGATGTTGACACGAGGAGACACTGAAGCTTTCTTT. Amino acids: CSTLMLTRGDTEAFF.

The J gene is TRBJ2-1, the V gene TRBV28; D is ambiguous. V was clipped by 11 bases and J by 5 bases, with 19 bases between them. Germline V gives CDR1 MDHEN, CDR2 SYDVKM. This CDR3 spans 14 amino acids. In DNA, the CDR3 is TGTGCCTTCGCATCGGGCCTTAGAAACAATGAGCAGTTCTTC. It codes for CAFASGLRNNEQFF.

The chain combines TRBV4-1 with TRBJ1-4; D gene uncertain. V was trimmed by 9 bases and J by 5 bases, leaving 13 bases between them. The CDR3 is 13 amino acids. The V gene's germline CDR1 is MGHRA and CDR2 YSYEKL. CDR3 nucleotides: TGCGCCAGTTTGGCGGGTACGAATGAAAAACTGTTTTTT. The encoded protein is CASLAGTNEKLFF.

The rearrangement joins TRBV3-1 to TRBJ2-7, with D maybe TRBD1 (6 bases). The CDR3 extends over 14 amino acids. CDR1 is LGHDT and CDR2 is YNNKEL in the germline V gene (reference sequence). V was pared by 1 base and J by 4 bases, with 11 bases between. DNA of the CDR3: TGTGCCAGCAGCCAAGGGCTAGGGGGATACGAGCAGTACTTC. Translating gives CASSQGLGGYEQYF.

This clonotype came up a few times. V gene TRBV20-1 combines with J gene TRBJ2-7; 12 bases agree with TRBD2. V lost 2 bases, J lost 3 bases, and 2 bases stayed unmatched. This CDR3 is built from 14 residues. Germline values: CDR1 DFQATT, CDR2 SNEGSKA (reference sequence). CDR3 coding DNA: TGCAGTGCTAGAAGACTAGCGGGAGTCTACGAGCAGTACTTC. Its protein product is CSARRLAGVYEQYF.